This T cell receptor (beta chain) originates from a study of T cells after posttransplantation cyclophosphamide. Findings and limits, study-wide: After PTCy, TRB diversity resembled that of CNI/methotrexate controls.

V was pared by 3 bases and J by 5 bases, with 4 bases of the junction left unmatched. This CDR3 is built from 15 residues. Looked up from germline, CDR1 is SGHRS and CDR2 is YFSETQ. About this clone: Antigen specificity is unknown.

A marrow graft followed busulfan-fludarabine conditioning, with cyclophosphamide on days +3 and +4. The protocol was immunoSEQ multiplex PCR, while the TCRdb copy is restricted to in-frame clones and leaves out a portion. The profile covers about 7,700 clones, none occurring a single time. This clonotype was sampled from a female patient aged 60 to 70 who received an allogeneic stem cell transplant from an unrelated donor, was CMV-positive, and had acute GVHD only. T cells may partly derive from the graft donor. The chain combines TRBV5-1 with TRBJ2-5; TRBD2 matches at 13 bases. The sequencing used PBMCs, collected 94 days after allogeneic stem cell transplant with posttransplant cyclophosphamide. CDR3 bases: TGCGCCAGCAGCTCAACTAGCGGGGGGGTGGAGACCCAGTACTTC. As protein: CASSSTSGGVETQYF.